This TCR beta chain was sequenced in a study of blood T cell repertoires in COVID-19. Study details: Sample material is recorded as cDNA or gDNA derived from T cells, B-cell-depleted T cells, or PBMCs.

The CDR3 has 16 amino acids. Per germline, CDR1 LNHDA and CDR2 SQIVND (reference sequence). V was pared by 5 bases and J by 2 bases, with 8 bases of the junction left unmatched. Cohort assignment relied on participant-reported clinical history. Before being deemed recovered, Cohort 3 donors had two negative PCRs, clearance, or symptom resolution. The repertoire was sequenced with immunoSEQ multiplex PCR; TCRdb's copy has only in-frame clones and lacks some. The data contain roughly 500,000 clones, roughly 90% of them singletons. The sample consisted of PBMCs or T cells enriched from blood (not recorded which). The origin of this receptor is a middle-aged woman who had recovered from COVID-19. This chain joins TRBV19 and TRBJ2-2; TRBD2 agrees at 7 bases. CDR3: CASSAPPSGNTGELFF. DNA for the CDR3: TGTGCCAGTAGTGCCCCCCCTAGCGGTAACACCGGGGAGCTGTTTTTT.